A single T cell receptor beta chain is shown here with its context. No antigen is known for it. One base away there is no much larger clone; base qualities are not given. Based on the germline V gene, the CDR1 and CDR2 sequences are MNHEY and SVGAGI. After removal of 7 bases from V and 3 bases from J, the junction retains 6 bases not matched to a gene. The cysteine opens and the phenylalanine closes a CDR3 of 14 amino acids. Of the read, only the CDR3 DNA is kept; its 42 bases are in frame from base 1. The source of the sample is a study of T cell responses to AZD1222 COVID-19 vaccine (dated by TCRdb to the early 2020s). The study in broad terms: A total of approximately 240 trial participants underwent TCR sequencing, of whom roughly 210 received two doses of AZD1222 and roughly 25 received two doses of the MenACWY control vaccine. Trial participants were enrolled into age subgroups of 18-55, 56-69 and 70-plus years, which contained around 150, 28 and 57 TCR-sequenced participants, respectively. Broad study findings and their caveats: The 56-69-year group was small, and its depth increase did not reach significance, likely because of low power. Reportedly, close to half of the unique spike-specific TCRs recognized epitopes lying outside the regions that are mutated in the B.1.351 and B.1.1.7 variants. Conclusions about previously exposed vaccinees are limited, since just five to seven AZD1222 recipients were seropositive for SARS-CoV-2 at baseline. After two AZD1222 doses, both the breadth and the depth of spike-specific TCRs were significantly higher than at day 0 and than in MenACWY recipients. Because no samples from the day 14 peak response were available, repertoires could be characterized only after the peak T cell response. Participants were mostly white British, with more females than males. The authors suggested clonal diversity may have been underestimated. Vaccine-associated CD4 TCRs spanned the whole spike protein, with dominant responses in regions 160-218 and 743-854.

The CDR3 regions of human TCRbeta chains were subjected to immunosequencing. Concerning the study's data processing: TCRs in the repertoires were matched against a reference library of SARS-CoV-2-specific TCRs that had been generated with the MIRA antigen-specificity platform. Breadth meant the fraction of unique TCRs that were SARS-CoV-2-associated, whereas depth meant the fraction of total T cells that were SARS-CoV-2-associated. Each spike-specific TCR was assigned to its reactive spike region and to a CD4 or CD8 class using the MIRA data. Log10-transformed breadth and depth values were compared by one-way ANOVA with Sidak's multiple comparisons tests. TCRdb limited this immuneACCESS table to in-frame rearrangements with V and J called. A share of clones is missing; checked studies link under half to unresolved V genes, and the rest is unexplained. Clone size and V and J calls were adopted from that table, with D and trimming inferred from the DNA. The sample data list roughly 93,000 clones, and roughly 91% of these were observed just once. The top ten clones comprise about 2.6% of the sample.

This specimen's time point label, per the study, means: baseline before first vaccination. Read against the paper, the sample's treatment or condition label means: meningococcal conjugate vaccine given as trial control. Vaccinee samples were obtained from the UK trials COV001 and COV002, which included a single-blind randomized controlled phase 2/3 trial of AZD1222 (ChAdOx1 nCoV-19) in healthy adults. For TCRbeta chain sequencing, PBMC samples were collected from trial participants at day 0 and at day 28 after the second dose. The sequence is built from TRBV6-5 and TRBJ2-3; TRBD2 agrees with 8 junctional bases. The clonotype comes from an adult in good health. The sequenced sample was peripheral blood, obtained on day 0 of MenACWY control vaccination. The DNA reads as follows: TGTGCCAGCACCAAGGCGGGGGGAACAGATACGCAGTATTTT. Its coded protein is CASTKAGGTDTQYF.